These 30 T cell receptor beta chains originate from one sample sequenced in a study of blood T cell repertoires in COVID-19 (dated by TCRdb to 2020 to 2022). Libraries were prepared through the immunoSEQ multiplex PCR assay. This immuneACCESS table, as held by TCRdb, lists in-frame sequences with V and J called but not all clones. Of the missing ones, under half trace to an unresolved V gene in checked studies; the others have no known cause. The sample table records fewer than 350,000 clones; over 75% of these occur just once. The ten largest clonotypes hold 9.4% of the sample. The source material was peripheral blood. These receptors were obtained from a man aged 18 to 29 with active or convalescent COVID-19.

This sequence joins TRBV2 and TRBJ2-7; 9 positions agree with TRBD2. This CDR3 region has 15 residues. The V segment lost 2 bases and the J segment 2 bases; nucleotides outside the gene matches: 4. From germline, CDR1 is SNHLY and CDR2 FYNNEI. This chain's CDR3 is CASSETGGGAYEQYF. The CDR3 DNA is TGTGCCAGCAGTGAAACTGGCGGGGGGGCCTACGAGCAGTACTTC. The whole variable domain, remainder taken from reference TRBV2 and TRBJ2-7, is EPEVTQTPSHQVTQMGQEVILRCVPISNHLYFYWYRQILGQKVEFLVSFYNNEISEKSEIFDDQFSVERPDGSNFTLKIRSTKLEDSAMYFCASSETGGGAYEQYFGPGTRLTVT.

This sequence joins TRBV5-1 and TRBJ2-4; 9 bases align to TRBD1. The germline V gene has CDR1 SGHRS and CDR2 YFSETQ. CDR3 length: 18 amino acids. Trimming at V came to 0 bases and at J to 1 base, leaving 8 bases not matched to a gene. The CDR3 DNA sequence: TGCGCCAGCAGCTTGGCCTTTGGGACAGGGATCGCCAAAAACATTCAGTACTTC. It specifies CASSLAFGTGIAKNIQYF.

The rearrangement uses TRBV5-1 and TRBJ2-1; 12 bases agree with TRBD1. The CDR3 runs 14 residues. Unmatched junction bases numbered 3, after V lost 4 bases and J lost 7 bases. Germline V gene data show CDR1 as SGHRS and CDR2 as YFSETQ. CDR3 sequence reads: CASSGGQGANEQFF. The DNA of the CDR3 is TGCGCCAGCAGCGGGGGACAGGGGGCAAATGAGCAGTTCTTC.

The rearrangement uses TRBV29-1 and TRBJ2-1, with 7 bases aligning to TRBD1. Germline assignment: CDR1 SQVTM and CDR2 ANQGSEA. The CDR3 is made up of 17 amino acids. The V gene end was trimmed by 4 bases and the J gene end by 4 bases; junction bases not matched to a gene: 16. This CDR3 is CSVVVDRTRRGYNEQFF. The CDR3 region has the DNA TGCAGCGTTGTAGTGGACAGGACCCGAAGGGGTTACAATGAGCAGTTCTTC.

This chain uses TRBV19 with TRBJ2-5; 7 nucleotides agree with TRBD2. The CDR3 extends over 17 amino acids. Looked up from germline, CDR1 is LNHDA and CDR2 is SQIVND (reference sequence). Trimming removed 0 bases from V and 6 bases from J; junction bases left unmatched: 13. CDR3 nucleotide sequence: TGTGCCAGTAGTATAGATTTCTGGTCTAGCGGTGAGAAGACCCAGTACTTC. This translates into CASSIDFWSSGEKTQYF.

The DNA of the CDR3 is TGCGCCAGCAGCTTGGAGCCACGCGGTGGCTACACCTTC. Translated, it gives CASSLEPRGGYTF. V is TRBV5-1 and J is TRBJ1-2; no reliable D call. The CDR3 is 13 residues long. V was cut by 0 bases and J by 7 bases, with 10 bases left in between. CDR1 and CDR2 from the germline V gene are SGHRS and YFSETQ.

The sample holds a few counts of this clone. The chain joins TRBV11-2 to TRBJ2-7; 12 bases line up with TRBD2. Per the germline V gene, CDR1 is SGHAT and CDR2 is FQNNGV. The CDR3 length is 15 residues. The V gene end was trimmed by 6 bases and the J gene end by 4 bases; junction bases not matched to a gene: 7. The CDR3 DNA reads TGTGCCAGCAGAACGACTAGCGGGGGTCTGTACGAGCAGTACTTC. Protein sequence: CASRTTSGGLYEQYF.

This clone was seen just once. The same CDR3 also results from other DNA sequences found in this sample. The V gene is TRBV5-1, the J gene TRBJ2-7, with D maybe TRBD1 (5 bases). V lost 0 bases to trimming and J lost 3 bases, with 7 bases between them. Germline CDR1 reads SGHRS; CDR2 reads YFSETQ. The CDR3 covers 13 residues. Here the CDR3 DNA reads TGCGCCAGCAGCTTGGAGCAGGGCTACGAGCAGTACTTC. Protein product: CASSLEQGYEQYF.

V is TRBV29-1 and J is TRBJ2-1, with TRBD2 matching over 14 bases. CDR3 length: 18 residues. Per the germline V gene, CDR1 is SQVTM and CDR2 is ANQGSEA. The J segment lost 6 bases and the V segment lost 7 bases, leaving 17 bases of the junction unmatched. The CDR3 DNA follows: TGCAGCGCCGGGGGACTAGCGGGGGCCAGAATGGACCGCAATGAGCAGTTCTTC. It yields the protein CSAGGLAGARMDRNEQFF.

This clone occurred a few times. The J gene is TRBJ2-1, the V gene TRBV5-6, with D unclear. Trimming pared 0 bases from V and 9 bases from J, leaving 7 bases between. The CDR3 consists of 12 residues. Germline assignment: CDR1 SGHDT and CDR2 YYEEEE. CDR3 bases: TGTGCCAGCAGCTTGGCCTCAGGTGAGCAGTTCTTC. Amino acids: CASSLASGEQFF.

This chain connects TRBV19 to TRBJ2-5; 10 bases fit TRBD2. V dropped 4 bases and J dropped 5; count of bases not matched to a gene: 7. Germline CDR1 is LNHDA and CDR2 is SQIVND (reference sequence). The CDR3 has 15 amino acids. The CDR3 DNA follows: TGTGCCAGTAGTAGAATACTAGCGGGGACGGAGACCCAGTACTTC. This translates into CASSRILAGTETQYF.

The J gene is TRBJ2-1, the V gene TRBV19; D perhaps matches TRBD1 (6 bases). CDR3 size: 15 residues. Trimming left V 5 bases short and J 6 bases short, with 17 bases between. Germline loops: CDR1 LNHDA, CDR2 SQIVND (reference sequence). This chain's CDR3 is CASSLRDTSGNEQFF. The CDR3, as DNA: TGTGCCAGTAGTCTCCGGGACACCTCCGGCAATGAGCAGTTCTTC.

V usage is TRBV3-1 (or the pseudogene TRBV3-2) and J usage is TRBJ2-2; the D gene is possibly TRBD2 (5 bases). Germline values: CDR1 LGHDT, CDR2 YNNKEL (reference sequence). Trimming pared 4 bases from V and 1 base from J, leaving 10 bases between. This CDR3 is 15 amino acids long. The CDR3 spells CASSLIRGNTGELFF. The CDR3 bases are TGTGCCAGCAGCCTAATTCGGGGGAACACCGGGGAGCTGTTTTTT.

V gene TRBV5-4 combines with J gene TRBJ2-3, with 16 bases aligning to TRBD2. The CDR3 runs to 17 residues. Trimming took 5 bases from V and 4 from J; bases not matched to a gene: 7. Germline V lookup: CDR1 SGHNT, CDR2 YYREEE (reference sequence). The CDR3 here is CASRPGTSGGAADTQYF. In DNA form, the CDR3 reads TGTGCCAGCAGACCCGGGACTAGCGGGGGGGCCGCAGATACGCAGTATTTT.

This rearrangement joins TRBV9 to TRBJ1-1; tentative D call: TRBD1 (5 bases). This CDR3 has 13 residues. The germline CDR1 and CDR2 sequences are SGDLS and YYNGEE. Trimming took off 4 bases at V and 11 bases at J, with 18 bases between the two ends. The CDR3 nucleotides read TGTGCCAGCAGCTCCTATCCTTCGGAGGGGGCTTTCTTT. Protein sequence: CASSSYPSEGAFF.

This clone came up once. The chain employs TRBV11-2 and TRBJ1-5; 12 bases are shared with TRBD1. The CDR3 runs to 15 residues. Trimming took 5 bases from V and 6 from J; bases not matched to a gene: 5. Germline CDR1 and CDR2: SGHAT and FQNNGV. CDR3 residues: CASSIGTGGSQPQHF. DNA of the CDR3: TGTGCCAGCAGCATTGGGACAGGGGGCAGTCAGCCCCAGCATTTT.

The chain joins TRBV18 to TRBJ2-3, with D perhaps TRBD2 (6 bases). Germline V gives CDR1 KGHSH, CDR2 LQKENI. There are 16 residues in the CDR3. Trimming shortened V by 0 bases and J by 0 bases, and 10 bases separated the two germline ends. CDR3 sequence reads: CASSPPVRGSTDTQYF. As DNA, the CDR3 is TGTGCCAGCTCACCACCGGTGCGGGGAAGCACAGATACGCAGTATTTT. Based on the CDR3 plus reference TRBV18 and TRBJ2-3, the full variable domain is NAGVMQNPRHLVRRRGQEARLRCSPMKGHSHVYWYRQLPEEGLKFMVYLQKENIIDESGMPKERFSAEFPKEGPSILRIQQVVRGDSAAYFCASSPPVRGSTDTQYFGPGTRLTVL.

This chain joins TRBV29-1 and TRBJ1-1; D might be TRBD1 (5 bases). V lost 7 bases and J 8 bases, leaving 11 bases between the germline ends. Germline V gene data show CDR1 as SQVTM and CDR2 as ANQGSEA. This CDR3 comprises 10 residues. This CDR3 is CSGRGSEAFF. Here the CDR3 DNA reads TGCAGCGGAAGGGGCTCAGAAGCTTTCTTT. The full variable domain, rest sourced from reference TRBV29-1 and TRBJ1-1, is SAVISQKPSRDICQRGTSLTIQCQVDSQVTMMFWYRQQPGQSLTLIATANQGSEATYESGFVIDKFPISRPNLTFSTLTVSNMSPEDSSIYLCSGRGSEAFFGQGTRLTVV.

This clone appeared once. An end of the junction does not agree with germline; a read error may underlie this. The V gene is TRBV6-5, the J gene TRBJ1-2, with D possibly matching TRBD1 (5 bases). CDR1 is MNHEY, CDR2 SVGAGI, per germline. The CDR3 runs 13 residues. CDR3 in amino acids: CASSYSVYDSVHF. As DNA, the CDR3 is TGTGCCAGCAGTTACTCGGTTTACGACAGCGTTCATTTC.

This clone was recorded only once. The chain carries TRBV3-1 (or the pseudogene TRBV3-2) and TRBJ1-6; TRBD1 is a possible D gene (5 bases). The V and J ends lost 1 base and 5 bases respectively, with 6 bases between them. The length of the CDR3 is 14 residues. Germline V gives CDR1 LGHDT, CDR2 YNNKEL (reference sequence). The CDR3 DNA sequence: TGTGCCAGCAGCCAAGGGGGGGATAATTCACCCCTCCACTTT. The encoded protein is CASSQGGDNSPLHF.

V usage is TRBV15 and J usage is TRBJ2-1; 7 positions match TRBD1. This CDR3 region has 14 residues. The germline V gene has CDR1 LNHNV and CDR2 YYDKDF (reference sequence). V was pared by 9 bases and J by 0 bases, with 5 bases of the junction left unmatched. Here the CDR3 reads CATGTDVSYNEQFF. In nucleotides, the CDR3 is TGTGCCACGGGGACAGACGTCTCCTACAATGAGCAGTTCTTC.

This clone was detected only once. This chain connects TRBV2 to TRBJ2-7; no clear D gene. Germline CDR1 is SNHLY and CDR2 is FYNNEI. Deletions cut 7 bases from V and 1 base from J, with 5 bases between. This CDR3 has 11 amino acids. The CDR3 DNA sequence: TGTGCCAGCACTTATTCCTACGAGCAGTACTTC. Translating gives CASTYSYEQYF.

CDR3 DNA: TGTGCCACCAGTGATCGGGGGAATGAGCAGTTCTTC. It is translated as CATSDRGNEQFF. This sequence joins TRBV24-1 and TRBJ2-1, with D perhaps TRBD2 (6 bases). The CDR3 has 12 amino acids. Per germline, CDR1 KGHDR and CDR2 SFDVKD. V was shortened by 3 bases and J by 7 bases, with 6 bases between the two germline ends.

This chain links TRBV10-3 with TRBJ2-2, with D possibly matching TRBD2 (5 bases). The CDR3 sequence is 15 residues long. Germline V lookup: CDR1 ENHRY, CDR2 SYGVKD. V was cut by 6 bases and J by 2 bases, with 13 bases left in between. The CDR3 bases are TGTGCCATCAGGGACTCCAATAATAACACCGGGGAGCTGTTTTTT. This gives the protein CAIRDSNNNTGELFF.

V is TRBV13 and J is TRBJ2-7; 8 nucleotides agree with TRBD1. Germline V gives CDR1 PRHDT, CDR2 FYEKMQ (reference sequence). After removal of 1 base from V and 7 bases from J, the junction contained 12 bases not matched to a gene. The CDR3 loop spans 16 amino acids. The CDR3 DNA follows: TGTGCCAGCAGCTTAGCCCTACGGGACAGGAGGTGGGAGCAGTACTTC. It yields the protein CASSLALRDRRWEQYF.

This sequence joins TRBV20-1 and TRBJ1-3, with D unclear. Germline CDR1 DFQATT, CDR2 SNEGSKA (reference sequence). The CDR3 sequence is 11 residues long. V lost 7 bases and J lost 4, with 8 bases in between. The CDR3 region is CSVTRGNTIYF. Written as DNA, the CDR3 is TGCAGTGTAACCCGGGGAAACACCATATATTTT.

This chain uses TRBV7-2 with TRBJ2-7; D may be TRBD2 (6 bases). This CDR3 is built from 17 residues. V lost 0 bases and J 0 bases, leaving 15 bases between the germline ends. Looked up from germline, CDR1 is SGHTA and CDR2 is FQGNSA. This CDR3 reads CASSLAAVGGYSYEQYF. For the CDR3, the DNA is TGTGCCAGCAGCTTAGCAGCCGTTGGGGGGTACTCCTACGAGCAGTACTTC.

This chain connects TRBV10-3 to TRBJ2-1; D gene unclear. The CDR3 has 16 amino acids. Germline CDR1 and CDR2: ENHRY and SYGVKD. V shed 2 bases and J shed 5 bases, with 16 bases lying between them. The chain's CDR3 is CAISETWSFNHNEQFF. CDR3 sequence (DNA): TGTGCCATCAGTGAGACCTGGAGCTTCAATCACAATGAGCAGTTCTTC.

The DNA of the CDR3 is TGTGCCAGCAGCGAAGGACAACCCTATGGCTACACCTTC. Protein: CASSEGQPYGYTF. The chain carries TRBV25-1 and TRBJ1-2, with D perhaps TRBD1 (5 bases). Deletions cut 6 bases from V and 4 bases from J, with 12 bases between. This CDR3 is built from 13 residues. Germline assignment: CDR1 MGHDK and CDR2 SYGVNS.

V usage is TRBV4-1 and J usage is TRBJ2-7, with 12 bases fitting TRBD2. Germline V gives CDR1 MGHRA, CDR2 YSYEKL. The CDR3 loop spans 17 amino acids. V dropped 3 bases and J dropped 4; count of bases not matched to a gene: 10. The chain's CDR3 is CASSHEALAGGSYEQYF. CDR3 in DNA: TGCGCCAGCAGCCACGAAGCACTAGCGGGGGGCTCGTACGAGCAGTACTTC.